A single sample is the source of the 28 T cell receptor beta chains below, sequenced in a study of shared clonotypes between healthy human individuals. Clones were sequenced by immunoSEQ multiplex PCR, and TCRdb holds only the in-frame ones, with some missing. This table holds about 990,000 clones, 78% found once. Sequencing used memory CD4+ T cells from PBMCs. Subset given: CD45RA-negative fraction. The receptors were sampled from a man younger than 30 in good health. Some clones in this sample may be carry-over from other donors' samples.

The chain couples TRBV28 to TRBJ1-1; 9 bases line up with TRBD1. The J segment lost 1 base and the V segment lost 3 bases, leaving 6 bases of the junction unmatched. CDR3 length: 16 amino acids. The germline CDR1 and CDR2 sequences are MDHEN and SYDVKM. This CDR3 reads CASSFRTGAQNTEAFF. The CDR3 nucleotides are TGTGCCAGCAGTTTTAGGACAGGGGCCCAGAACACTGAAGCTTTCTTT.

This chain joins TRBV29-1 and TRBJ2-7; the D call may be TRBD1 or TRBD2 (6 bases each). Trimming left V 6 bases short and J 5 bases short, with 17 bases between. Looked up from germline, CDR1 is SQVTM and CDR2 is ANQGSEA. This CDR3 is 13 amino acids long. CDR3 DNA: TGCAGCGTCGCCCGGGGGCCAGGAGACGAGCAGTACTTC. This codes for CSVARGPGDEQYF.

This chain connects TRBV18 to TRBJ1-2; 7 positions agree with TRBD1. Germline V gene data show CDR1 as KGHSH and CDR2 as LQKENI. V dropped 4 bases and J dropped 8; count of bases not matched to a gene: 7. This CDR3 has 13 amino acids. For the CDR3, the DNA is TGTGCCAGCTCACGGGACAGTAGTGAAGGCTACACCTTC. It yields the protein CASSRDSSEGYTF.

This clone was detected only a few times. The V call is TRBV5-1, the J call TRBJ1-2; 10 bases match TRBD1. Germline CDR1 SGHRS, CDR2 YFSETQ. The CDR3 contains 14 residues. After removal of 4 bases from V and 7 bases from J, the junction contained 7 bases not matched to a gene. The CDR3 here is CASSGGQGVGGYTF. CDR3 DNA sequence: TGCGCCAGCAGCGGCGGACAGGGGGTGGGTGGCTACACCTTC.

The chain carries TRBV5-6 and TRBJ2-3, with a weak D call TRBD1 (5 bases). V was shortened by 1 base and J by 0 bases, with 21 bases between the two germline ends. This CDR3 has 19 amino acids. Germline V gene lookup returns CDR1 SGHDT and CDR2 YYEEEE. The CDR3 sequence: CASSLFFRSVTESTDTQYF. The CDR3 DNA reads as TGTGCCAGCAGCTTGTTTTTCCGATCGGTGACAGAGAGCACAGATACGCAGTATTTT.

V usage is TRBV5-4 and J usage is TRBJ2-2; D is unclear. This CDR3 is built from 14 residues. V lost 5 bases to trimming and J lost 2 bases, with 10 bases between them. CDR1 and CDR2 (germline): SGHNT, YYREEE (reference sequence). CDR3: CASSFSSNTGELFF. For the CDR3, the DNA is TGTGCCAGCAGTTTTAGCAGTAACACCGGGGAGCTGTTTTTT.

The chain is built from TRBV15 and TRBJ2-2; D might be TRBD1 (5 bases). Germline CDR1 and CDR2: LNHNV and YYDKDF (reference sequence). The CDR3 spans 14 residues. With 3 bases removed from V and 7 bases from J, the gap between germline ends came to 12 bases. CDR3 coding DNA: TGTGCCACCAGCAGTCCCCCAGGGTTCGGGGAGCTGTTTTTT. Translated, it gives CATSSPPGFGELFF.

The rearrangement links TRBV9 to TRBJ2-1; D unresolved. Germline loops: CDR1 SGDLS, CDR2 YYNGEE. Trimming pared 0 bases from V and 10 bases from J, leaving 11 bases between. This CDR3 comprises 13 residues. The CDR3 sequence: CASSVGPVLEQFF. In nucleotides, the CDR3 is TGTGCCAGCAGCGTAGGTCCTGTCCTCGAGCAGTTCTTC. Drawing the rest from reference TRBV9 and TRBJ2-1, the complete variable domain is DSGVTQTPKHLITATGQRVTLRCSPRSGDLSVYWYQQSLDQGLQFLIQYYNGEERAKGNILERFSAQQFPDLHSELNLSSLELGDSALYFCASSVGPVLEQFFGPGTRLTVL.

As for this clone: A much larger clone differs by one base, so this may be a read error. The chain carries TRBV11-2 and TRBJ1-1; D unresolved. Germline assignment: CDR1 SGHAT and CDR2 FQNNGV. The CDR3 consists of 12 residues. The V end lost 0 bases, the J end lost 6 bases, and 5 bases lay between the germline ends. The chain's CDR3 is CASSLEGSEAFF. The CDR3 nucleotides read TGTGCCAGCAGCTTAGAGGGTTCTGAAGCTTTCTTT.

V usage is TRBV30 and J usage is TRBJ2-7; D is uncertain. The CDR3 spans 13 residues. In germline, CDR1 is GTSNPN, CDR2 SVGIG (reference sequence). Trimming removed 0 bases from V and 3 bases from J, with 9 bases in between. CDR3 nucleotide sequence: TGTGCCTGGAGTGTACGTGTTGGCTACGAGCAGTACTTC. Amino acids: CAWSVRVGYEQYF.

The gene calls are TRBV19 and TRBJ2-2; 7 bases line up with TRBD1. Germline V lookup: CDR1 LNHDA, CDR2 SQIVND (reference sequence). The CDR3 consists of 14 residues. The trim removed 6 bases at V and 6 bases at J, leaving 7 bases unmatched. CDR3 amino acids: CASSETDRAGELFF. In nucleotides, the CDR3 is TGTGCCAGTAGCGAGACTGACAGGGCCGGGGAGCTGTTTTTT.

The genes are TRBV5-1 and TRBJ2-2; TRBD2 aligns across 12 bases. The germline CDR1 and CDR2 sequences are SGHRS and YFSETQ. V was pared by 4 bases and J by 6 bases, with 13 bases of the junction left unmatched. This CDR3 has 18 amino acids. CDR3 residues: CASSPPGTSGRGAGELFF. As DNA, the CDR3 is TGCGCCAGCAGCCCACCTGGGACTAGCGGGCGAGGGGCCGGGGAGCTGTTTTTT.

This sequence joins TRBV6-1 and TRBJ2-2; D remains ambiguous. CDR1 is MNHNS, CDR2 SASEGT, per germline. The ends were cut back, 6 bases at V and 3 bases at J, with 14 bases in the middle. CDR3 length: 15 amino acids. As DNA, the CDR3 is TGTGCCAGCAGGACCCAGGCGATTCACACCGGGGAGCTGTTTTTT. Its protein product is CASRTQAIHTGELFF.

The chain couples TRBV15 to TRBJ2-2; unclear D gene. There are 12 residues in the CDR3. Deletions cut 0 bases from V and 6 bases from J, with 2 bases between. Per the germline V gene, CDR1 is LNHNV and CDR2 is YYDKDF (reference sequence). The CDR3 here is CATSRDSGELFF. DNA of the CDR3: TGTGCCACCAGCAGAGACTCCGGGGAGCTGTTTTTT.

This chain's CDR3 is CASIERVAGLYEQYF. CDR3 in DNA: TGTGCCAGCATCGAGAGGGTAGCGGGACTCTACGAGCAGTACTTC. The chain recombines TRBV6-6 with TRBJ2-7; 8 nucleotides agree with TRBD2. The CDR3 has 15 amino acids. V was pared by 7 bases and J by 3 bases, with 11 bases of the junction left unmatched. Germline CDR1 reads MNHNY; CDR2 reads SVGAGI (reference sequence).

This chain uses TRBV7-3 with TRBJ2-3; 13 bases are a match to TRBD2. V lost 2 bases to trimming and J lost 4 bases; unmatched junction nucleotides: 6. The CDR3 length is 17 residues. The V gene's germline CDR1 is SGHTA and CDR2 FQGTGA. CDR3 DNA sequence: TGTGCCAGCAGCTTACGGGGACTAGCGGGATCAGCAGATACGCAGTATTTT. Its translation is CASSLRGLAGSADTQYF.

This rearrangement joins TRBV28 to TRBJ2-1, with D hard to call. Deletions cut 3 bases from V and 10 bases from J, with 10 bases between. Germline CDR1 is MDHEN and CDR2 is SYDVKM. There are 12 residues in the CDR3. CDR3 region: CASSFYAGEQFF. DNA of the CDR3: TGTGCCAGCAGTTTTTATGCAGGAGAGCAGTTCTTC.

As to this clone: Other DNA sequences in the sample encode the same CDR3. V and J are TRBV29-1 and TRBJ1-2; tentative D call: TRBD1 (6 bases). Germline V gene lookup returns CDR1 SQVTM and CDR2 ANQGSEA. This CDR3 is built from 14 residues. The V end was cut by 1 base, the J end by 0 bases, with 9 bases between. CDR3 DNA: TGCAGCGTTGAAGGGAGGGGGTCTAACTATGGCTACACCTTC. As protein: CSVEGRGSNYGYTF.

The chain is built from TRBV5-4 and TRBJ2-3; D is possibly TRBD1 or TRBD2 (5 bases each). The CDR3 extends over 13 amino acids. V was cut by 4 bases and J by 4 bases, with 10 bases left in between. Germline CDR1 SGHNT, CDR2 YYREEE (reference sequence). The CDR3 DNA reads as TGTGCCAGCAGCCCGGGACCCCCAGATACGCAGTATTTT. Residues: CASSPGPPDTQYF.

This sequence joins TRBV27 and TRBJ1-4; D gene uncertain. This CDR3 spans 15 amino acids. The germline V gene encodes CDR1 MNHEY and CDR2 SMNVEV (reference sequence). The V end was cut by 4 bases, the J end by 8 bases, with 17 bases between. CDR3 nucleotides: TGTGCCAGCAGTTCCCTGGGTGGGAGTGAGGAAAAACTGTTTTTT. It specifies CASSSLGGSEEKLFF.

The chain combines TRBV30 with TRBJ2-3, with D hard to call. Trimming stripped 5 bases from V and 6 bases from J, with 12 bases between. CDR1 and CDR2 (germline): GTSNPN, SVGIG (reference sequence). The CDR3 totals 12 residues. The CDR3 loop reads CAWAWGMDTQYF. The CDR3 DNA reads TGTGCCTGGGCCTGGGGAATGGATACGCAGTATTTT. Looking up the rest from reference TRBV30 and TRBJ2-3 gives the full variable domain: SQTIHQWPATLVQPVGSPLSLECTVEGTSNPNLYWYRQAAGRGLQLLFYSVGIGQISSEVPQNLSASRPQDRQFILSSKKLLLSDSGFYLCAWAWGMDTQYFGPGTRLTVL.

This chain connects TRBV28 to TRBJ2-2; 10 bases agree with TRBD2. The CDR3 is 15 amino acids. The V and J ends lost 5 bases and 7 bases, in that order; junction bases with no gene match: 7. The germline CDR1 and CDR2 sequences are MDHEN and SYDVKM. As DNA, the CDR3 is TGTGCCAGCAGTCCCCCGGGACTAGCGAGCGGGGAGCTGTTTTTT. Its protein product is CASSPPGLASGELFF. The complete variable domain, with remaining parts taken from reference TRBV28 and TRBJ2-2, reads DVKVTQSSRYLVKRTGEKVFLECVQDMDHENMFWYRQDPGLGLRLIYFSYDVKMKEKGDIPEGYSVSREKKERFSLILESASTNQTSMYLCASSPPGLASGELFFGEGSRLTVL.

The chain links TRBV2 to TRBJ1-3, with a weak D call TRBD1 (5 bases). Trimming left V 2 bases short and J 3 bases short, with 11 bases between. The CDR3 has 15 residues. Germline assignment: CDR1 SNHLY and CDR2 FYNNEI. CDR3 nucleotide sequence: TGTGCCAGCAGTGAAAACCGGGACCTTGGAAACACCATATATTTT. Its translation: CASSENRDLGNTIYF.

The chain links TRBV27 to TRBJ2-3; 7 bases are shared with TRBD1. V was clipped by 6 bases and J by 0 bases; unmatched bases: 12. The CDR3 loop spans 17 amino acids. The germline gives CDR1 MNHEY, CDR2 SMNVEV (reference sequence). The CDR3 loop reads CASRTEWDSSSTDTQYF. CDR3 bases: TGTGCCAGCAGGACGGAATGGGACAGTTCTAGCACAGATACGCAGTATTTT.

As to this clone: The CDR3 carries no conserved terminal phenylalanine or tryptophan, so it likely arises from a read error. The CDR3 is CASSLIRGMDGYTS. The CDR3 coding sequence is TGCGCCAGCAGCTTAATTAGGGGAATGGATGGCTACACCTCC. This rearrangement joins TRBV5-1 to TRBJ1-2; possible D gene TRBD1, 5 bases. The V gene lost 2 bases and the J gene lost 6 bases, with 14 bases spanning the gap. This CDR3 contains 14 residues. The germline V gene has CDR1 SGHRS and CDR2 YFSETQ.

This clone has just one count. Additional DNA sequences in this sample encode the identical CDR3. The CDR3 spells CASSLDGGGGETQYF. CDR3 nucleotide sequence: TGTGCCAGCAGCTTGGATGGTGGAGGGGGCGAGACCCAGTACTTC. The chain employs TRBV5-4 and TRBJ2-5; D may be TRBD1 (7 bases). Trimming removed 0 bases from V and 5 bases from J, with 14 bases in between. Germline V gene lookup returns CDR1 SGHNT and CDR2 YYREEE (reference sequence). The CDR3 loop spans 15 amino acids.

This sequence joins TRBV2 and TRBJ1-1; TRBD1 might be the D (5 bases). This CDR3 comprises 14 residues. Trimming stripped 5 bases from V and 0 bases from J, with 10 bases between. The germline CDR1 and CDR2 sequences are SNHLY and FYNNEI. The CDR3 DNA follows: TGTGCCAGCAGTCCGGGACTACTGAACACTGAAGCTTTCTTT. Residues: CASSPGLLNTEAFF.

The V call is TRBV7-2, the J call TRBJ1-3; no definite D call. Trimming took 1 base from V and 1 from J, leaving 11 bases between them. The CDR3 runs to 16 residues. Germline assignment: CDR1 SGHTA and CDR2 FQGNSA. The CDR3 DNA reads TGTGCCAGCAGCTTAGTCGGGATTGGTTCTGGAAACACCATATATTTT. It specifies CASSLVGIGSGNTIYF.